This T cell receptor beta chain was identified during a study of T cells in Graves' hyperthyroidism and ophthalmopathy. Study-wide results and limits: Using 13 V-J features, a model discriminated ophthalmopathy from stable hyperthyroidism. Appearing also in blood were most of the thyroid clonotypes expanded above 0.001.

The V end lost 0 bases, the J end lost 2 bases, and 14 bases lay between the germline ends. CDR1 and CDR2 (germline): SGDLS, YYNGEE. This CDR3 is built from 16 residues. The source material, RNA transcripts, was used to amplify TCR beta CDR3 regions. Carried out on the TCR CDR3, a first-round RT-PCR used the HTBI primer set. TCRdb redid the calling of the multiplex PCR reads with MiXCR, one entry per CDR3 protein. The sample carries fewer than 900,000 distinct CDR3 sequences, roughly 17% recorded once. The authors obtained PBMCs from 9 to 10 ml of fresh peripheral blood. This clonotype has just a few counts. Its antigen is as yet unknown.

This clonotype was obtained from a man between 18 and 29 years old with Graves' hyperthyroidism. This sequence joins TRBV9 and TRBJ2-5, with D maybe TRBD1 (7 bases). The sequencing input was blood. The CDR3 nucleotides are TGTGCCAGCAGCGTAGCGGAGGGGGCGGGACAAGAGACCCAGTACTTC. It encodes CASSVAEGAGQETQYF. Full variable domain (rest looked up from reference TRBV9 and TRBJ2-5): DSGVTQTPKHLITATGQRVTLRCSPRSGDLSVYWYQQSLDQGLQFLIQYYNGEERAKGNILERFSAQQFPDLHSELNLSSLELGDSALYFCASSVAEGAGQETQYFGPGTRLLVL.